Shown below are 30 T cell receptor beta chains from a single sample sequenced in a study of CD8 T cells in ankylosing spondylitis. Via MiXCR, TCRdb re-called the 5' RACE reads, giving one row per CDR3 protein. This table holds about 250,000 distinct CDR3 sequences, 30% to 35% found once. Specimen: blood, either unsorted or a sorted T cell fraction (not recorded which). These receptors originate from a male donor with ankylosing spondylitis or in good health (not recorded which).

In this sample, this clonotype turned up many times. The chain combines TRBV5-6 with TRBJ2-1; 9 nucleotides align to TRBD1. The germline V gene encodes CDR1 SGHDT and CDR2 YYEEEE. This CDR3 region has 17 residues. V shed 4 bases and J 4 bases; nucleotides not matched to a gene: 12. The CDR3 here is CASSTRRTGARYNEQFF. The CDR3 bases are TGTGCCAGCAGCACCCGAAGGACAGGGGCACGATACAATGAGCAGTTCTTC. Full variable domain (outside the CDR3, taken from reference TRBV5-6 and TRBJ2-1): DAGVTQSPTHLIKTRGQQVTLRCSPKSGHDTVSWYQQALGQGPQFIFQYYEEEERQRGNFPDRFSGHQFPNYSSELNVNALLLGDSALYLCASSTRRTGARYNEQFFGPGTRLTVL.

This clonotype was picked up a small number of times. The chain couples TRBV7-3 to TRBJ2-3; a weak D match, TRBD1 (5 bases). This CDR3 is built from 15 residues. Deletions cut 0 bases from V and 2 bases from J, with 9 bases between. The germline V gene encodes CDR1 SGHTA and CDR2 FQGTGA. CDR3 in amino acids: CASSLTPTDTDTQYF. In DNA form, the CDR3 reads TGTGCCAGCAGCTTAACCCCGACAGACACAGATACGCAGTATTTT.

Many counts were recorded for this clonotype. The rearrangement links TRBV7-6 to TRBJ1-5; 11 positions match TRBD1. The germline gives CDR1 SGHVS, CDR2 FNYEAQ. CDR3 size: 19 residues. The V segment lost 6 bases and the J segment 5 bases; nucleotides outside the gene matches: 18. This CDR3 reads CASSAPSGTGGNGDQPQHF. In DNA, the CDR3 is TGTGCCAGCAGTGCCCCGTCCGGGACAGGGGGTAATGGAGATCAGCCCCAGCATTTT.

The chain links TRBV20-1 to TRBJ1-3; D unclear. This CDR3 has 11 residues. Germline values: CDR1 DFQATT, CDR2 SNEGSKA (reference sequence). The V gene lost 2 bases and the J gene lost 2 bases, with 1 base spanning the gap. CDR3 in DNA: TGCAGTGCTAGAACTGGAAACACCATATATTTT. This gives the protein CSARTGNTIYF.

In its sample, this clonotype was seen many times. The gene calls are TRBV10-3 and TRBJ2-3; D call uncertain. The CDR3 runs 12 residues. V lost 10 bases and J 1 base, leaving 9 bases between the germline ends. Germline CDR1 and CDR2: ENHRY and SYGVKD. The CDR3 loop is CASDEGTDTQYF. CDR3 sequence (DNA): TGTGCCAGCGACGAGGGCACAGATACGCAGTATTTT.

This clonotype was seen more than once but under ten times. An end of the junction differs from the germline gene, which may be a read error. The chain links TRBV20-1 to TRBJ2-1, with 11 bases lining up with TRBD2. Germline V CDR1 and CDR2: DFQATT, SNEGSKA (reference sequence). The CDR3 sequence is 15 residues long. The chain's CDR3 is CSVRLAGSSYNEQFF. The CDR3 coding sequence is TGCAGTGTTAGACTAGCGGGGTCCTCCTACAATGAGCAGTTCTTC.

The chain employs TRBV12-3 or TRBV12-4 and TRBJ1-1; 9 bases fit TRBD1. V lost 4 bases and J lost 5; bases outside the gene matches: 2. The CDR3 is 13 amino acids. The DNA for the CDR3 is TGTGCCAGCAGTTCCGGGACAGGGACTGAAGCTTTCTTT. The encoded protein is CASSSGTGTEAFF.

This chain connects TRBV29-1 to TRBJ1-5; 7 bases are shared with TRBD1. V lost 5 bases to trimming and J lost 5 bases; unmatched junction nucleotides: 6. The CDR3 loop spans 13 amino acids. In germline, CDR1 is SQVTM, CDR2 ANQGSEA. Here the CDR3 reads CSVRQGDDQPQHF. The DNA for the CDR3 is TGCAGCGTTCGGCAGGGGGATGATCAGCCCCAGCATTTT. The whole variable domain, filled in from reference TRBV29-1 and TRBJ1-5, reads SAVISQKPSRDICQRGTSLTIQCQVDSQVTMMFWYRQQPGQSLTLIATANQGSEATYESGFVIDKFPISRPNLTFSTLTVSNMSPEDSSIYLCSVRQGDDQPQHFGDGTRLSIL.

This rearrangement joins TRBV27 to TRBJ1-6; 7 bases map to TRBD1. Germline trimming cut 5 bases from V and 4 bases from J; bases unmatched to any gene: 2. This CDR3 contains 14 residues. Germline-derived CDR1 and CDR2 are MNHEY and SMNVEV (reference sequence). CDR3 residues: CASSETGYNSPLHF. CDR3 DNA: TGTGCCAGCAGTGAGACAGGGTATAATTCACCCCTCCACTTT.

The chain joins TRBV7-3 to TRBJ2-1; 9 nucleotides line up with TRBD2. Germline CDR1 SGHTA, CDR2 FQGTGA. The V segment lost 5 bases and the J segment 5 bases; nucleotides outside the gene matches: 4. This CDR3 is built from 14 residues. CDR3 coding DNA: TGTGCCAGCAGCCCAGCGGGGGGCCACAATGAGCAGTTCTTC. Encoded protein: CASSPAGGHNEQFF.

A few counts support this clonotype. CDR3 region: CSAPGLGATHGQPQHF. The CDR3 DNA follows: TGCAGTGCTCCGGGGTTGGGGGCGACCCATGGTCAGCCCCAGCATTTT. The chain is built from TRBV20-1 and TRBJ1-5; a weak D match, TRBD1 (6 bases). This CDR3 contains 16 residues. Trimming stripped 5 bases from V and 6 bases from J, with 23 bases between. The germline V gene has CDR1 DFQATT and CDR2 SNEGSKA (reference sequence).

This clonotype occurred a few times. The chain combines TRBV29-1 with TRBJ2-5; 9 bases match TRBD1. Per germline, CDR1 SQVTM and CDR2 ANQGSEA. The CDR3 consists of 11 residues. The J segment lost 5 bases and the V segment lost 7 bases, leaving 2 bases of the junction unmatched. CDR3 nucleotide sequence: TGCAGCGACGGACAGGGGGAGACCCAGTACTTC. The encoded protein is CSDGQGETQYF.

The gene calls are TRBV29-1 and TRBJ2-1; 8 bases are shared with TRBD2. Germline V gives CDR1 SQVTM, CDR2 ANQGSEA. The CDR3 is made up of 12 amino acids. The CDR3 DNA follows: TGCCTGGGACTAGGACGCTACAATGAGCAGTTCTTC. This translates into CLGLGRYNEQFF.

This clonotype came up many times. V and J are TRBV20-1 and TRBJ2-7; D is undetermined. Between the trimmed V and J ends, which lost 2 bases and 3 bases, there was a span of 14 bases. CDR1 is DFQATT and CDR2 is SNEGSKA in the germline V gene (reference sequence). The CDR3 runs to 14 residues. CDR3 DNA sequence: TGCAGTGCTAGATCGGGCCGGGTAGACTACGAGCAGTACTTC. Residues: CSARSGRVDYEQYF.

The genes are TRBV20-1 and TRBJ1-5; no reliable D call. CDR3 size: 12 residues. V was trimmed by 4 bases and J by 0 bases, leaving 4 bases between them. The germline gives CDR1 DFQATT, CDR2 SNEGSKA (reference sequence). CDR3 in amino acids: CSAILSNQPQHF. The CDR3 DNA sequence: TGCAGTGCTATCCTTAGCAATCAGCCCCAGCATTTT.

The rearrangement uses TRBV6-1 and TRBJ2-3; 8 bases map to TRBD2. After removal of 5 bases from V and 5 bases from J, the junction contained 15 bases not matched to a gene. The V gene's germline CDR1 is MNHNS and CDR2 SASEGT. This CDR3 contains 17 residues. The CDR3 spells CASSPLGVSGVIDTQYF. The CDR3 DNA reads as TGTGCCAGCAGTCCCCTGGGGGTTAGCGGGGTAATAGATACGCAGTATTTT.

This clonotype was detected a few times. This chain connects TRBV6-1 to TRBJ1-1; TRBD1 might be the D (6 bases). The CDR3 is made up of 14 amino acids. Germline CDR1 MNHNS, CDR2 SASEGT. Trimming stripped 5 bases from V and 2 bases from J, with 12 bases between. The CDR3: CASSTSRGNTEAFF. Written as DNA, the CDR3 is TGTGCCAGCAGTACGTCCAGGGGAAACACTGAAGCTTTCTTT.

In DNA form, the CDR3 reads TGTGCCAGCCAAGGGGGAGACAGGCCGACGGGTGGCTACACCTTC. Protein sequence: CASQGGDRPTGGYTF. The chain joins TRBV4-2 to TRBJ1-2; maybe TRBD1 (6 bases). Per germline, CDR1 LGHNA and CDR2 YNFKEQ. This CDR3 contains 15 residues. The V end was cut by 8 bases, the J end by 7 bases, with 23 bases between.

This clonotype was observed at least ten times. J is TRBJ1-1 and V is TRBV6-2 or TRBV6-3; D ambiguous. The CDR3 has 13 amino acids. Germline loops: CDR1 MNHEY, CDR2 SVGEGT. Between the trimmed V and J ends, which lost 2 bases and 0 bases, there was a span of 4 bases. The CDR3 nucleotides read TGTGCCAGCAGTTACACAATGAACACTGAAGCTTTCTTT. This sequence encodes CASSYTMNTEAFF.

This clonotype showed up many times. V gene TRBV6-5 combines with J gene TRBJ1-5; D is unclear. CDR1 MNHEY and CDR2 SVGAGI come from the germline V gene. With 0 bases removed from V and 7 bases from J, the gap between germline ends came to 10 bases. This CDR3 comprises 14 residues. CDR3 DNA sequence: TGTGCCAGCAGTTACTCCGAGGGTGAGCAGCCCCAGCATTTT. Translated, it gives CASSYSEGEQPQHF.

The chain combines TRBV29-1 with TRBJ2-5; D may be TRBD1 (5 bases). This CDR3 has 12 amino acids. Trimming pared 4 bases from V and 3 bases from J, leaving 9 bases between. Germline-derived CDR1 and CDR2 are SQVTM and ANQGSEA. Here the CDR3 reads CSVADRKETQYF. As DNA, the CDR3 is TGCAGCGTTGCCGACAGAAAAGAGACCCAGTACTTC. Drawing the rest from reference TRBV29-1 and TRBJ2-5, the complete variable domain is SAVISQKPSRDICQRGTSLTIQCQVDSQVTMMFWYRQQPGQSLTLIATANQGSEATYESGFVIDKFPISRPNLTFSTLTVSNMSPEDSSIYLCSVADRKETQYFGPGTRLLVL.

This clonotype turned up a few times. This sequence joins TRBV20-1 and TRBJ2-5, with D hard to call. Germline V gene data show CDR1 as DFQATT and CDR2 as SNEGSKA (reference sequence). With 1 base removed from V and 0 bases from J, the gap between germline ends came to 9 bases. This CDR3 comprises 14 residues. CDR3 coding DNA: TGCAGTGCTAGAGGCAGTTCCTACCAAGAGACCCAGTACTTC. This sequence encodes CSARGSSYQETQYF.

The gene calls are TRBV12-3 or TRBV12-4 and TRBJ2-2; perhaps TRBD1 as D (5 bases). The germline V and J ends were trimmed by 6 bases and 5 bases, with 13 bases remaining between them. The CDR3 length is 14 residues. As DNA, the CDR3 is TGTGCCAGCAGAACAGGTCTCTATACCGGGGAGCTGTTTTTT. Encoded protein: CASRTGLYTGELFF.

The sample holds many counts of this clonotype. The chain combines TRBV4-2 with TRBJ2-2, with 7 bases lining up with TRBD1. V was clipped by 5 bases and J by 5 bases; unmatched bases: 8. The CDR3 covers 15 residues. Germline V lookup: CDR1 LGHNA, CDR2 YNFKEQ. CDR3 region: CASSKVTGETGELFF. DNA of the CDR3: TGTGCCAGCAGCAAAGTCACAGGGGAAACCGGGGAGCTGTTTTTT.

This chain links TRBV12-3 or TRBV12-4 with TRBJ2-1; tentative D call: TRBD1 (6 bases). V was trimmed by 5 bases and J by 1 base, leaving 6 bases between them. The length of the CDR3 is 13 residues. CDR3 region: CASSTGSYNEQFF. For the CDR3, the DNA is TGTGCCAGCAGTACAGGGTCCTACAATGAGCAGTTCTTC.

The CDR3 DNA follows: TGTGCCAGCAGCCAAGATAGGGGGGGCACCGGGGAGCTGTTTTTT. This gives the protein CASSQDRGGTGELFF. V usage is TRBV4-2 and J usage is TRBJ2-2; tentatively, D is TRBD2 (7 bases). Germline V gene sequence: CDR1 LGHNA, CDR2 YNFKEQ. V lost 0 bases and J 4 bases, leaving 9 bases between the germline ends. CDR3 size: 15 residues.

CDR3 DNA sequence: TGTGCCAGCAGTCCACTAGCGAGGGAGACCCAGTACTTC. Translating it yields CASSPLARETQYF. The chain has TRBV6-6 and TRBJ2-5; TRBD2 agrees at 7 bases. The trim removed 5 bases at V and 5 bases at J, leaving 5 bases unmatched. The germline V gene has CDR1 MNHNY and CDR2 SVGAGI (reference sequence). The CDR3 extends over 13 amino acids.

The V gene is TRBV5-1, the J gene TRBJ2-7; D possibly uses TRBD1 or TRBD2 (5 bases each). The germline V and J ends were trimmed by 2 bases and 3 bases, with 15 bases remaining between them. Germline CDR1 is SGHRS and CDR2 is YFSETQ. The CDR3 has 15 residues. This CDR3 is CASSLTGTPVYEQYF. The CDR3 DNA follows: TGCGCCAGCAGCTTAACCGGGACGCCGGTCTACGAGCAGTACTTC.

The gene calls are TRBV27 and TRBJ2-7, with TRBD1 matching over 9 bases. CDR1 MNHEY and CDR2 SMNVEV come from the germline V gene (reference sequence). The V segment lost 3 bases and the J segment 5 bases; nucleotides outside the gene matches: 2. The CDR3 loop spans 13 amino acids. The CDR3 loop is CASSFRDRDEQYF. CDR3 nucleotides: TGTGCCAGCAGTTTCCGGGACAGGGACGAGCAGTACTTC.

V usage is TRBV5-5 and J usage is TRBJ2-5; TRBD1 matches at 9 bases. The CDR3 has 17 residues. CDR1 and CDR2 from the germline V gene are SGHKS and YYEKEE (reference sequence). V gave up 4 bases and J gave up 1 base; unmatched junction bases: 11. The CDR3 loop reads CASSTPISGQGQETQYF. DNA of the CDR3: TGTGCCAGCAGCACCCCTATTTCGGGACAGGGCCAAGAGACCCAGTACTTC.